This T cell receptor beta chain was identified in a study of vaccination and CD4 T cells after COVID-19 (dated by TCRdb to 2021 to 2024). In the study overall: Convalescent patients had a positive SARS-CoV-2 result on nasal swab PCR, and of these patients, 8 or 9 had mild disease and one had severe disease. In control cultures, a CEFX viral epitope pool was used as positive control, an HIV-1 Nef peptide pool was used as negative control, or no peptide was added. The cultures were stimulated with overlapping spike peptide pools from SARS-CoV-2 and from the common cold coronaviruses HCoV-NL63, HCoV-OC43 and HCoV-229E. Post-vaccine blood samples were taken a median of about 77 days after the second vaccine dose, with a range of roughly 14 to 250 days. In about 11 COVID-19 convalescent patients and a handful of infection-naive healthy vaccine recipients, the spike-specific CD4+ TCR repertoire before mRNA vaccination was compared with the repertoire after mRNA vaccination. Six males and four females were included in the convalescent cohort, with two Hispanic individuals, seven Caucasians, two Asians and one multiracial person represented. Post-COVID blood samples were collected from convalescent patients a median of approximately 100 days after diagnosis, with a range of about 35 to 180 days. Participants received two doses of either the Pfizer-BioNTech BNT162b2 vaccine (n=8) or the Moderna mRNA-1273 vaccine (n=2). The research as a whole found: Although the median number of SARS-CoV-2-reactive clonotypes went up from roughly 23 after infection to 30 to 45 after vaccination, the increase was not significant. In convalescent patients, a median around 90% of post-vaccine SARS-CoV-2-reactive clones were detected only after vaccination, suggesting vaccine-specific priming. In convalescent patients, nearly all vaccine-specific clones (304 of 307) were found to be mono-reactive for SARS-CoV-2 spike rather than cross-reactive with common cold coronaviruses. The study included relatively few convalescent patients and did not analyze early timepoints after natural infection.

Library method: PCR. TCR sequencing of DNA from cultured CD4+ T cells used the Oncomine TCR Beta short-read assay at the Johns Hopkins FTIC core. Genomic DNA was extracted from the cultured CD4+ T cells with the QIAamp micro DNA kit. The Oncomine TCR Beta libraries from cultured CD4+ T cells were pooled using unique dual indexes and then sequenced on an Illumina iSeq 100. In the authors' own workflow: Non-productive sequences were filtered out, and CDR3s that did not start with C, did not end with F or W, or were shorter than 7 amino acids were discarded. The MANAFEST web application was used to identify antigen-specific clonotypes by comparing peptide-stimulated wells against reference wells and other culture wells. Positive clones required FDR below 0.05, an odds ratio above 5, and productive frequency above 0.1% in at least two of three replicate wells. Cross-reactive clonotypes were defined as significantly expanded in both SARS-CoV-2 spike wells and at least one common cold coronavirus spike condition. Using R version 3.6.1, CDR3 homology was evaluated through Levenshtein distances (stringdist) along with unrooted phylogenetic trees (ape). TCRdb redid the processing of the public reads, applying fastp at Q25 and MiXCR, and retained in-frame beta chains. Entries are consolidated by CDR3 protein sequence, retaining the most common genes and DNA. TCRdb's processing, not the study's, gives the V and J calls here. Recorded for this sample are about 16,000 distinct CDR3 sequences; approximately 50% of them occurred a single time. The top ten constitute about 5% of the sample.

Taken from the germline V gene, the CDR1 and CDR2 loops are MNHEY and SVGAGI. Trimming at the junction amounts to 0 bases on V and 3 bases on J, and the germline ends lie 19 bases apart. The CDR3 contains 18 residues, cysteine and phenylalanine counted. The CDR3 DNA has 54 bases and is translated from base 1. As to this clonotype: It has no known antigen specificity. Qualities for individual bases were not recorded, and no much larger clone is one base off.

Reading the label with the study, this specimen's treatment or condition is: 10-day PBMC culture with coronavirus spike peptide pools or control peptides (ViraFEST assay). To expand antigen-specific T cells with peptide pools and then pick out the expanded clonotypes through TCR sequencing, the study relied on the ViraFEST assay. The convalescent patients' positive SARS-CoV-2 PCR tests fell between March and December 2020, which was before the Alpha, Beta and Delta variants emerged in the United States. Each well held approximately 2 million PBMCs cultured in IMDM containing roughly 5.5% human AB serum and approximately 9.8 IU/ml IL-2, with 7.5 to 10 ug/ml peptide pools added. On days 3 and 7, half of the culture medium was replaced with fresh IL-2-containing medium. After approximately 11 days of culture, CD4+ T cells were isolated by negative selection with the EasySep CD4+ T cell isolation kit. Ficoll-Paque Plus gradient centrifugation was used to isolate PBMCs from whole blood, and the isolated PBMCs were then either used fresh or cryopreserved at -140C. Culture conditions were generally each tested in triplicate wells.

This receptor was obtained from a human donor who had recovered from COVID-19. The sequencing here drew on CD4+ T cells from blood, cultured in vitro, taken before SARS-CoV-2 vaccination. The chain joins TRBV6-5 to TRBJ2-3, with a tentative D gene TRBD2 over 7 matching bases. The DNA sequence is given as TGTGCCAGCAGTTACTCTTTAGGGGGGGTCGGAGGGACAGATACGCAGTATTTT. Protein translation: CASSYSLGGVGGTDTQYF.